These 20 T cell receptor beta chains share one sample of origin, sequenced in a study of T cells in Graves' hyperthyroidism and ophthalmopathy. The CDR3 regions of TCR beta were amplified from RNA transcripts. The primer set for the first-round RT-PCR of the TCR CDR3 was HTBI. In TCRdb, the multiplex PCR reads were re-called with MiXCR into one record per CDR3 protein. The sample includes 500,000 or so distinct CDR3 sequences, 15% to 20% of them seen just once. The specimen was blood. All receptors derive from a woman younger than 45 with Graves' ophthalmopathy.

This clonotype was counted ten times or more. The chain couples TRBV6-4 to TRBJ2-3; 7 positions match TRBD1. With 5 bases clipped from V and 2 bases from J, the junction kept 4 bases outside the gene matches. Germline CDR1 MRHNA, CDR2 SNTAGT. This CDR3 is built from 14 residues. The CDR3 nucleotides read TGTGCCAGCAGTATCGGACAGGACACAGATACGCAGTATTTT. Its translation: CASSIGQDTDTQYF.

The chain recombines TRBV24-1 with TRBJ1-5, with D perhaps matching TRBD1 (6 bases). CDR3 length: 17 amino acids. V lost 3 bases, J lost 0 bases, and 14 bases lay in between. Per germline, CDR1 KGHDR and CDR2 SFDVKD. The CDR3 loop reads CATSDTTPGHSNQPQHF. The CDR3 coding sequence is TGTGCCACCAGTGATACCACGCCGGGACATAGCAATCAGCCCCAGCATTTT.

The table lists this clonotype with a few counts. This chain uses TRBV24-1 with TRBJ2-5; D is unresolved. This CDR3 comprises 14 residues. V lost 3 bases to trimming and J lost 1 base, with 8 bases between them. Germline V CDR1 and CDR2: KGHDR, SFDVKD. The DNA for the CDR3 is TGTGCCACCAGTGATCCGGGCGTCCAAGAGACCCAGTACTTC. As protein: CATSDPGVQETQYF.

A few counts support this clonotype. The CDR3 nucleotides read TGCGCCAGCAGCCACCGGACAGGAGTACCTAGCACAGATACGCAGTATTTT. Amino acid sequence: CASSHRTGVPSTDTQYF. This rearrangement joins TRBV4-3 to TRBJ2-3; TRBD1 aligns across 7 bases. The CDR3 has 17 amino acids. CDR1 and CDR2 from the germline V gene are LGHNA and YSLEER. With V trimmed by 3 bases and J by 0 bases, 9 bases remained unmatched.

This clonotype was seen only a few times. The CDR3 nucleotides read TGTGCCAGCAGTTCCCGGCCGGCAGCCTCTGGAAACACCATATATTTT. It translates to CASSSRPAASGNTIYF. The genes are TRBV6-5 and TRBJ1-3; D remains unclear. The ends were cut back, 4 bases at V and 0 bases at J, with 13 bases in the middle. Germline CDR1 reads MNHEY; CDR2 reads SVGAGI. The CDR3 has 16 amino acids.

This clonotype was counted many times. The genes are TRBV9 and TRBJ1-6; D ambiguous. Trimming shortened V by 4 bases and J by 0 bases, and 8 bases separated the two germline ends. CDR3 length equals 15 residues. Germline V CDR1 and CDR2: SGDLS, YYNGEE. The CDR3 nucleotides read TGTGCCAGCAGCCGAGAGAGCTCCTATAATTCACCCCTCCACTTT. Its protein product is CASSRESSYNSPLHF.

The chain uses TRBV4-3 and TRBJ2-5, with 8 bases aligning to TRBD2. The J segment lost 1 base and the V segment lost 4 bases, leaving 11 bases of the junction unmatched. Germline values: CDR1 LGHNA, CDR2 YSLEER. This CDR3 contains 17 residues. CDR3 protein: CASSPGRTSFSQETQYF. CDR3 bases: TGCGCCAGCAGCCCAGGGCGGACTAGCTTTTCCCAAGAGACCCAGTACTTC.

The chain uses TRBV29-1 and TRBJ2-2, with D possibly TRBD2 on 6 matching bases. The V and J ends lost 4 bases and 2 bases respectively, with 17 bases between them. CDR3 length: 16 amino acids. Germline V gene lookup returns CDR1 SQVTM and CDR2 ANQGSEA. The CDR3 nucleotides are TGCAGCGTTGGAGATTTGGAGGGAGACAACACCGGGGAGCTGTTTTTT. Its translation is CSVGDLEGDNTGELFF.

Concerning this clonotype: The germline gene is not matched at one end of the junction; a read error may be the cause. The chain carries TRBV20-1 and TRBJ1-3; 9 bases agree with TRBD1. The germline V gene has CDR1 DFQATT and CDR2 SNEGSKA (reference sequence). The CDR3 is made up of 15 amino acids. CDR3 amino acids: CSANTGQGAFGTICF. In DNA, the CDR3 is TGCAGTGCCAACACGGGACAGGGAGCTTTTGGCACCATATGTTTT.

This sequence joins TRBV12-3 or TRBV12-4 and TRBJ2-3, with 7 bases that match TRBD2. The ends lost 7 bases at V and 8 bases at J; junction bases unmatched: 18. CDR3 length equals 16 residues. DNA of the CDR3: TGTGCCAGCACCTCCACCCGACTAGCAGAGAGGGGTACGCAGTATTTT. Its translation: CASTSTRLAERGTQYF.

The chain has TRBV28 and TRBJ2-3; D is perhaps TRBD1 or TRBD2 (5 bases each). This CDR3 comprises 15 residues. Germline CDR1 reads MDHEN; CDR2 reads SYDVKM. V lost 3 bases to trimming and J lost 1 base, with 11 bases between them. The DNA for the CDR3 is TGTGCCAGCAGTTTGCAAAGGGACCGCACAGATACGCAGTATTTT. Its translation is CASSLQRDRTDTQYF.

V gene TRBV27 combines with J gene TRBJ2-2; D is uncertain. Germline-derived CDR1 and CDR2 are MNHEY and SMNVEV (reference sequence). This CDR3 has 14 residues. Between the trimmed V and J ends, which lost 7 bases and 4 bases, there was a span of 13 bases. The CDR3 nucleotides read TGTGCCAGCACTCAACCTGAGAGCACCGGGGAGCTGTTTTTT. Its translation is CASTQPESTGELFF.

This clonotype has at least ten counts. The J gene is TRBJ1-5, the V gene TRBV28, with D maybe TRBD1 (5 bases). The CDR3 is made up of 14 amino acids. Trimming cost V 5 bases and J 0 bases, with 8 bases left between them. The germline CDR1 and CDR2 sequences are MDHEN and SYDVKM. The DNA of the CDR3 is TGTGCCAGCAGTCCACAGGATAGCAATCAGCCCCAGCATTTT. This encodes CASSPQDSNQPQHF.

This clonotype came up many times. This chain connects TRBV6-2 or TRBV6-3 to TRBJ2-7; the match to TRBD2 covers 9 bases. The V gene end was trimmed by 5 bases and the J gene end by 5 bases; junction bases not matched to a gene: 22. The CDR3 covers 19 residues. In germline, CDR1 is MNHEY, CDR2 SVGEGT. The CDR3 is CASSARLPSMAGGPDEQYF. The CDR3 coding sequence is TGTGCCAGCAGTGCCAGACTTCCCTCGATGGCGGGAGGGCCGGACGAGCAGTACTTC.

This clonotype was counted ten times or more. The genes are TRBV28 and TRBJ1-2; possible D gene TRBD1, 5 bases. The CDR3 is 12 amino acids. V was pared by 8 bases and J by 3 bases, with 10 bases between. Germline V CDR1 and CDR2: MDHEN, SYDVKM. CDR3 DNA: TGTGCCAGCCGCGGGGGTTACTATGGCTACACCTTC. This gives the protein CASRGGYYGYTF.

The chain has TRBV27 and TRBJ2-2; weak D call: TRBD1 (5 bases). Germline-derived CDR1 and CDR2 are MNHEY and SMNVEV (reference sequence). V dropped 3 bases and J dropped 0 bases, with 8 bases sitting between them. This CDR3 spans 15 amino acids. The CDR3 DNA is TGTGCCAGCAGTTTCGGACACGCGAACACCGGGGAGCTGTTTTTT. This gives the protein CASSFGHANTGELFF.

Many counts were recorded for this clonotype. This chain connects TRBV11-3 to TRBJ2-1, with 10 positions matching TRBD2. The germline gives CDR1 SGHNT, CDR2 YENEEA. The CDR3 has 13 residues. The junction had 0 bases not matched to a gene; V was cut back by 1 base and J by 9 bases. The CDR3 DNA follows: TGTGCCAGCAGCTTAGGACTAGCGGGTGAGCAGTTCTTC. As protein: CASSLGLAGEQFF.

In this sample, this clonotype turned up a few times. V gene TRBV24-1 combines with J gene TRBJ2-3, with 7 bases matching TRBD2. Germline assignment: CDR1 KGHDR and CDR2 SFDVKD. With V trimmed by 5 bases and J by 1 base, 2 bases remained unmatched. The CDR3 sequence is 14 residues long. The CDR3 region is CATSGAGRTDTQYF. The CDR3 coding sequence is TGTGCCACCAGTGGAGCGGGACGCACAGATACGCAGTATTTT.

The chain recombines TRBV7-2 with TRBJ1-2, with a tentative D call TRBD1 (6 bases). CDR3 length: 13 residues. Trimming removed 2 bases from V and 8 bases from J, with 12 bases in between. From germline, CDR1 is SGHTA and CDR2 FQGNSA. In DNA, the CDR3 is TGTGCCAGCAGCTTACGGGGGGCGGAGGGCTACACCTTC. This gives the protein CASSLRGAEGYTF.

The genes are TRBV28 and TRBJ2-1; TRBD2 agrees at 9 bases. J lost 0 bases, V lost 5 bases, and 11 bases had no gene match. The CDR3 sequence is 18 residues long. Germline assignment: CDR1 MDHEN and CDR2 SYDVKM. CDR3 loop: CASSHDQLAGYSYNEQFF. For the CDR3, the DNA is TGTGCCAGCAGTCACGATCAACTAGCGGGTTACTCCTACAATGAGCAGTTCTTC.